The rows below give T cell receptor beta chains drawn from one sample of a study of graft-versus-host responses after intestinal transplantation. The table came from immunoSEQ multiplex PCR; TCRdb's copy has only in-frame clones and leaves some out. The table lists 40,000 or so clones, approximately 89% of them singletons, with around 6.8% in the top ten. The sample was PBMCs, taken about nine months after transplant. The source of these receptors is a human patient who received an intestinal transplant, so some T cells may come from the graft donor. The CDR3 runs from the conserved cysteine through the conserved F or W. The D gene is left open where the match is weak. Only some rows state a clone size, as once, few, many or a class for expanded clones.

>NA|NA|TRBV5-4|TRBJ1-2
CASRQKLGPYGYTF
TGTGCCAGCAGGCAGAAACTAGGCCCCTATGGCTACACCTTC
>NA|TRBD1|TRBV4-2|TRBJ2-7
CASSLKTGREQYF
TGTGCCAGCAGCCTTAAGACAGGGCGCGAGCAGTACTTC
>NA|NA|TRBV5-1|TRBJ2-6
CASSQGLPPGANVLTF
TGCGCCAGCAGCCAGGGACTCCCCCCTGGGGCCAACGTCCTGACTTTC
>NA|TRBD2|TRBV18|TRBJ2-2
CASSPRSTSGRTNTGELFF
TGTGCCAGCTCACCGAGATCGACTAGCGGGAGGACGAACACCGGGGAGCTGTTTTTT
>NA|TRBD1|TRBV4-1|TRBJ1-2
CASRLPGQGPGYTF
TGCGCCAGCAGACTGCCGGGACAGGGACCTGGCTACACCTTC
>NA|NA|TRBV10-3|TRBJ1-5
CAISGAGDQPQHF
TGTGCCATCAGTGGGGCCGGAGATCAGCCCCAGCATTTT
>NA|NA|TRBV5-1|TRBJ2-7
CASSLSLHSSYEQYF
TGCGCCAGCAGCTTGAGCCTGCATAGCTCCTACGAGCAGTACTTC
>NA|NA|TRBV7-9|TRBJ2-7
CASSPNPEYEQYF
TGTGCCAGCAGCCCCAATCCGGAGTACGAGCAGTACTTC
>NA|NA|TRBV30|TRBJ1-4
CARSGPYEKLFF
TGTGCCCGGAGTGGGCCTTACGAAAAACTGTTTTTT
>NA|NA|TRBV29-1|TRBJ1-2
CSVDLRAAGYGYTF
TGCAGCGTTGACCTCCGGGCGGCAGGCTATGGCTACACCTTC
>once|NA|TRBV6-6|TRBJ2-7
CASSYGQYEQYF
TGTGCCAGCAGTTACGGACAGTACGAGCAGTACTTC
>few|NA|TRBV2|TRBJ2-5
CASSENRVDSQYF
TGTGCCAGCAGTGAAAATCGGGTGGATTCCCAGTACTTC
>NA|TRBD1|TRBV11-2|TRBJ2-1
CASSTQGRDGNEQFF
TGTGCCAGCAGCACACAGGGGAGAGATGGCAATGAGCAGTTCTTC
>few|NA|TRBV27|TRBJ1-1
CASSQAGDTEAFF
TGTGCCAGCAGTCAAGCAGGGGACACTGAAGCTTTCTTT
>NA|TRBD2|TRBV9|TRBJ2-3
CASSRGVAGGPTDTQYF
TGTGCCAGCAGCAGAGGAGTGGCGGGGGGACCCACAGATACGCAGTATTTT
>NA|TRBD1|TRBV7-9|TRBJ1-5
CASSQGVGQPQHF
TGTGCCAGCAGCCAGGGGGTGGGTCAGCCCCAGCATTTT
>NA|TRBD2|TRBV25-1|TRBJ2-7
CASTLAGTYEQYF
TGTGCCAGCACCCTAGCGGGGACATACGAGCAGTACTTC
>NA|NA|TRBV5-6|TRBJ1-4
CASSSRYELFF
TGTGCCAGCAGCTCCCGGTATGAACTGTTTTTT
>NA|NA|TRBV6-5|TRBJ2-7
CASRLDTGEQYF
TGTGCCAGCAGGTTAGATACGGGCGAGCAGTACTTC
>NA|NA|TRBV7-8|TRBJ2-7
CASSFRFSYEQYF
TGTGCCAGCAGCTTTCGCTTTAGCTACGAGCAGTACTTC
>NA|NA|TRBV6-6|TRBJ1-5
CASSYGDQPQHF
TGTGCCAGCAGTTACGGGGATCAGCCCCAGCATTTT
>NA|NA|TRBV7-9|TRBJ2-3
CASSSGAGEFTDTQYF
TGTGCCAGCAGCTCAGGGGCAGGGGAGTTCACAGATACGCAGTATTTT
>NA|NA|TRBV7-9|TRBJ2-2
CASNLNTGELFF
TGTGCCAGCAACCTAAACACCGGGGAGCTGTTTTTT
>few|TRBD1|TRBV12-5|TRBJ1-5
CARRPPGQGAHSSNQPQHF
TGTGCTAGGAGGCCCCCGGGACAGGGGGCGCATAGTAGCAATCAGCCCCAGCATTTT
>NA|NA|TRBV7-9|TRBJ2-7
CASSPELYEQYF
TGTGCCAGCAGCCCCGAGCTTTACGAGCAGTACTTC